A selection of T cell receptor beta chains follows, all from one sample in a study of response to subunit inactivated influenza vaccine. MiXCR was run by TCRdb on the RT-PCR reads, yielding one entry per CDR3 protein. The sample contains 150,000 to 200,000 distinct CDR3 sequences, roughly a tenth of which appear only once. Sequences were derived from non-naive T cells sorted from PBMCs, sampled about 40 days after vaccination. All receptors derive from a man aged 45-65 years who received an inactivated influenza vaccine. Both conserved end residues are part of each CDR3. A D gene is named only where the DNA matches it firmly. Size is omitted from some rows. Given values are once, few, many or a class for expanded clones.

DNA	CDR3	J	D	size	V
TGTGCCAGCAGAACTACCGGGACAGGGGGTTACGAGCAGTACTTC	CASRTTGTGGYEQYF	TRBJ2-7	TRBD1	many	TRBV6-1
TGTGCCAGCAGCTCAGACCCGGGGGGCGGGAGTTACAATGAGCAGTTCTTC	CASSSDPGGGSYNEQFF	TRBJ2-1	.	.	TRBV11-2
TGCGCCAGCAGCCATCCCGGGGGGGAAAGGCAGCCCCAGCATTTT	CASSHPGGERQPQHF	TRBJ1-5	.	.	TRBV4-1
TGCGCCAGCAGCTTTGGAGGGAGTGGCTACGAGCAGTACTTC	CASSFGGSGYEQYF	TRBJ2-7	.	many	TRBV5-1
TGCAGCGTTGAAGTGGGAGGTCATAGCAATCAGCCCCAGCATTTT	CSVEVGGHSNQPQHF	TRBJ1-5	.	.	TRBV29-1
TGTGCCAGCAGCTTATTCTGGGAAGAGACCCAGTACTTC	CASSLFWEETQYF	TRBJ2-5	.	many	TRBV13
TGTGCCAGCAGGAGCCCGTCTTCACCCCTCCACTTT	CASRSPSSPLHF	TRBJ1-6	.	few	TRBV2
TGTGCCAGCAGCCTGTATAACACCGGGGAGCTGTTTTTT	CASSLYNTGELFF	TRBJ2-2	.	few	TRBV4-2
TGTGCCAGCACCCCTCCCGGAGCCCACAATGAGCAGTTCTTC	CASTPPGAHNEQFF	TRBJ2-1	.	.	TRBV7-9
TGTGCCAGCAGCCCTCTAGCTATGCGGGAGTCTGAGCAGTTCTTC	CASSPLAMRESEQFF	TRBJ2-1	TRBD2	few	TRBV5-5
TGCGCCAGCAGCCCAGGGGGCGGAGAGACCCAGTACTTC	CASSPGGGETQYF	TRBJ2-5	TRBD1	.	TRBV5-1
TGCGCCAGCAGCTTGGGAGAGTGGTACGAGCAGTACTTC	CASSLGEWYEQYF	TRBJ2-7	.	many	TRBV5-1
TGCGCCAGCAGCCGATCTAGCGGGCTGAGCACAGATACGCAGTATTTT	CASSRSSGLSTDTQYF	TRBJ2-3	TRBD2	many	TRBV4-1
TGCAGTGCTAGTGACTTGAGCGCCTCCCTTACCAATGAGCAGTTCTTC	CSASDLSASLTNEQFF	TRBJ2-1	.	few	TRBV20-1
TGTGCCAGCAGTCCTCTGATCAGCGGCCTAAACAATGAGCAGTTCTTC	CASSPLISGLNNEQFF	TRBJ2-1	.	.	TRBV27
TGTGCCACCAGTTTAGGGGCGGTTTCACCCCTCCACTTT	CATSLGAVSPLHF	TRBJ1-6	.	.	TRBV24-1
TGTGCCAGTATGCAGGGTTTCTACGAGCAGTACTTC	CASMQGFYEQYF	TRBJ2-7	.	few	TRBV6-1
TGCGCCAGCAGTGATGCCGTTGGGTACGAGCAGTACTTC	CASSDAVGYEQYF	TRBJ2-7	.	few	TRBV5-1
TGTGCCAGCAGTTTTTTGGGCCTCAATCAGCCCCAGCATTTT	CASSFLGLNQPQHF	TRBJ1-5	.	few	TRBV27
TGCAGTGCCGAAAGTGGGAGAGACTACGAGCAGTACTTC	CSAESGRDYEQYF	TRBJ2-7	.	.	TRBV20-1
TGTGCCAGCAGGACGCGTCCGGGCAATCAGCCCCAGCATTTT	CASRTRPGNQPQHF	TRBJ1-5	.	.	TRBV7-9